These 26 T cell receptor beta chains were sequenced from one sample in a study of T cell responses to AZD1222 COVID-19 vaccine. Repertoires were generated with immunoSEQ multiplex PCR, while TCRdb's copy carries only in-frame clones and drops some. This sample has 120,000 or so clones, with about 92% found just once. The source material was peripheral blood, sampled on day 0 of MenACWY control vaccination. The origin of the receptors is an adult in good health.

V is TRBV29-1 and J is TRBJ2-3; 7 nucleotides align to TRBD2. V shed 2 bases and J 2 bases; nucleotides not matched to a gene: 7. The CDR3 sequence is 15 residues long. Per the germline V gene, CDR1 is SQVTM and CDR2 is ANQGSEA. The CDR3 DNA reads as TGCAGCGTTGAAATCCCTAGCGGAAACACAGATACGCAGTATTTT. As protein: CSVEIPSGNTDTQYF.

CDR3 region: CATSRASTGGNEQYF. The CDR3 nucleotides read TGTGCCACCAGCAGGGCTTCGACAGGGGGCAACGAGCAGTACTTC. This chain links TRBV15 with TRBJ2-7, with TRBD1 identical over 10 bases. Trimming cost V 3 bases and J 5 bases; bases outside gene matches: 7. This CDR3 spans 15 amino acids. Germline V lookup: CDR1 LNHNV, CDR2 YYDKDF (reference sequence).

This sequence joins TRBV6-5 and TRBJ1-2, with 8 nucleotides matching TRBD1. Per germline, CDR1 MNHEY and CDR2 SVGAGI. The trim removed 6 bases at V and 5 bases at J, leaving 11 bases unmatched. CDR3 length equals 15 residues. CDR3 residues: CASSLQAGGRYGYTF. The DNA for the CDR3 is TGTGCCAGCAGCCTCCAAGCAGGGGGCAGGTATGGCTACACCTTC.

V usage is TRBV18 and J usage is TRBJ1-2; 7 nucleotides match TRBD1. CDR1 and CDR2 (germline): KGHSH, LQKENI. V lost 3 bases to trimming and J lost 0 bases; unmatched junction nucleotides: 4. The CDR3 sequence is 15 residues long. The CDR3 coding sequence is TGTGCCAGCTCACCCATACAGGGGACTAACTATGGCTACACCTTC. Its translation is CASSPIQGTNYGYTF.

V and J are TRBV30 and TRBJ2-5, with D hard to call. Per germline, CDR1 GTSNPN and CDR2 SVGIG (reference sequence). There are 11 residues in the CDR3. V was clipped by 4 bases and J by 5 bases, with 8 bases between them. CDR3 amino acids: CAWTFSETQYF. The CDR3 DNA sequence: TGTGCCTGGACCTTTAGCGAGACCCAGTACTTC.

Here the CDR3 reads CSLYRDRVEETQYF. The CDR3, as DNA: TGCAGCCTCTACCGGGACAGGGTGGAAGAGACCCAGTACTTC. The rearrangement uses TRBV29-1 and TRBJ2-5, with 9 bases identical to TRBD1. Germline values: CDR1 SQVTM, CDR2 ANQGSEA. The CDR3 loop spans 14 amino acids. V was clipped by 8 bases and J by 3 bases; unmatched bases: 10.

The chain joins TRBV12-3 or TRBV12-4 to TRBJ2-7, with D hard to call. There are 12 residues in the CDR3. V lost 4 bases, J lost 2 bases, and 6 bases lay in between. CDR3 sequence reads: CASSSPTYEQYF. CDR3 DNA sequence: TGTGCCAGCAGTTCCCCTACCTACGAGCAGTACTTC.

This chain links TRBV10-2 with TRBJ2-2; 8 bases fit TRBD2. This CDR3 has 16 residues. J was trimmed by 6 bases and V by 6 bases; bases with no gene match: 12. The germline CDR1 and CDR2 sequences are WSHSY and SAAADI. CDR3 region: CASRRTGLDLSGELFF. The CDR3 DNA follows: TGCGCCAGCAGGAGGACGGGACTAGATCTATCCGGGGAGCTGTTTTTT.

V and J are TRBV7-8 and TRBJ1-2; maybe TRBD1 (6 bases). The germline V gene encodes CDR1 SGHVS and CDR2 FQNEAQ. This CDR3 is built from 13 residues. Trimming took 5 bases from V and 8 from J, leaving 15 bases between them. This CDR3 is CASSEDRRWGYTF. In DNA, the CDR3 is TGTGCCAGCAGCGAAGACAGGCGCTGGGGCTACACCTTC.

This chain links TRBV11-2 with TRBJ2-7; D unclear. There are 14 residues in the CDR3. Germline CDR1 and CDR2: SGHAT and FQNNGV. The V end lost 0 bases, the J end lost 3 bases, and 9 bases lay between the germline ends. The CDR3 bases are TGTGCCAGCAGCTTAGATGTCGGAGTCTACGAGCAGTACGTC. Its translation: CASSLDVGVYEQYV.

The chain recombines TRBV9 with TRBJ1-2; TRBD1 aligns across 7 bases. The V gene end was trimmed by 3 bases and the J gene end by 8 bases; junction bases not matched to a gene: 19. This CDR3 is built from 17 residues. Per the germline V gene, CDR1 is SGDLS and CDR2 is YYNGEE. In nucleotides, the CDR3 is TGTGCCAGCAGCGGAAGCCTTCAATCAGACAGGGTCGGCGGCTACACCTTC. Amino acids: CASSGSLQSDRVGGYTF.

Only a few counts were recorded for this clone. This chain links TRBV7-9 with TRBJ2-1; 11 bases align to TRBD2. The CDR3 consists of 15 residues. The germline V gene encodes CDR1 SEHNR and CDR2 FQNEAQ (reference sequence). Trimming cost V 4 bases and J 8 bases; bases outside gene matches: 7. CDR3: CASSSGLAGGYEQFF. The CDR3, as DNA: TGTGCCAGCAGCTCGGGCCTAGCGGGGGGCTATGAGCAGTTCTTC. Using reference TRBV7-9 and TRBJ2-1 for the parts outside the CDR3, the full variable domain is DTGVSQNPRHKITKRGQNVTFRCDPISEHNRLYWYRQTLGQGPEFLTYFQNEAQLEKSRLLSDRFSAERPKGSFSTLEIQRTEQGDSAMYLCASSSGLAGGYEQFFGPGTRLTVL.

The chain employs TRBV2 and TRBJ1-2, with D uncertain. This CDR3 has 12 amino acids. Per the germline V gene, CDR1 is SNHLY and CDR2 is FYNNEI. The germline V and J ends were trimmed by 6 bases and 1 base, with 6 bases remaining between them. The CDR3 DNA reads TGTGCCAGCAGGGAGGGTAACTATGGCTACACCTTC. Its protein is CASREGNYGYTF.

The chain links TRBV27 to TRBJ2-5, with 10 bases that match TRBD2. Germline trimming cut 0 bases from V and 4 bases from J; bases unmatched to any gene: 11. CDR3 length equals 18 residues. Germline V CDR1 and CDR2: MNHEY, SMNVEV (reference sequence). Here the CDR3 DNA reads TGTGCCAGCAGTTTATCGTTCGGGGGACTAGCGACGGTAGAGACCCAGTACTTC. This codes for CASSLSFGGLATVETQYF.

The rearrangement joins TRBV6-6 to TRBJ1-5; possible D gene TRBD1, 5 bases. The length of the CDR3 is 14 residues. Trimming removed 5 bases at V and 4 bases at J, with 12 bases between. The germline V gene encodes CDR1 MNHNY and CDR2 SVGAGI (reference sequence). The DNA of the CDR3 is TGTGCCAGCAGTGGGACGGTTATGAATCAGCCCCAGCATTTT. Translating gives CASSGTVMNQPQHF.

The chain has TRBV6-2 or TRBV6-3 and TRBJ1-5; no firm D call. CDR3 length equals 13 residues. V lost 6 bases and J lost 2, with 8 bases in between. From germline, CDR1 is MNHEY and CDR2 SVGEGT. The CDR3, as DNA: TGTGCCAGCAGCCGTGAAGGCAATCAGCCCCAGCATTTT. It translates to CASSREGNQPQHF.

The V and J genes are TRBV19 and TRBJ2-5, with D tentatively TRBD1 (6 bases). Trimming cost V 3 bases and J 1 base, with 6 bases left between them. The CDR3 runs to 13 residues. Germline lookup yields CDR1 LNHDA and CDR2 SQIVND (reference sequence). The CDR3 DNA is TGTGCCAGTAGTATGGGGGCCCAAGAGACCCAGTACTTC. Amino acids: CASSMGAQETQYF. Together with reference TRBV19 and TRBJ2-5, the CDR3 gives the full variable domain: DGGITQSPKYLFRKEGQNVTLSCEQNLNHDAMYWYRQDPGQGLRLIYYSQIVNDFQKGDIAEGYSVSREKKESFPLTVTSAQKNPTAFYLCASSMGAQETQYFGPGTRLLVL.

The chain has TRBV5-6 and TRBJ2-7; TRBD2 matches 11 bases. This CDR3 has 15 amino acids. Germline CDR1 reads SGHDT; CDR2 reads YYEEEE. The trim removed 4 bases at V and 3 bases at J, leaving 6 bases unmatched. The CDR3 reads CASSKGLAVDYEQYF. The CDR3 DNA reads as TGTGCCAGCAGCAAGGGACTAGCGGTTGACTACGAGCAGTACTTC.

The V call is TRBV27, the J call TRBJ2-4, with 7 bases aligning to TRBD1. V dropped 5 bases and J dropped 2; count of bases not matched to a gene: 3. The CDR3 runs to 14 residues. Germline V lookup: CDR1 MNHEY, CDR2 SMNVEV (reference sequence). The CDR3: CASSKQGTKNIQYF. In nucleotides, the CDR3 is TGTGCCAGCAGTAAACAGGGGACCAAAAACATTCAGTACTTC.

The chain joins TRBV7-3 to TRBJ2-1, with TRBD2 identical over 8 bases. CDR3 length equals 16 residues. The V gene end was trimmed by 1 base and the J gene end by 2 bases; junction bases not matched to a gene: 4. In germline, CDR1 is SGHTA, CDR2 FQGTGA. The chain's CDR3 is CASSLRTSKAYNEQFF. The CDR3 region has the DNA TGTGCCAGCAGCTTAAGGACTAGCAAGGCCTACAATGAGCAGTTCTTC. The full variable domain, in which reference TRBV7-3 and TRBJ2-1 provide the parts outside the CDR3, is GAGVSQTPSNKVTEKGKYVELRCDPISGHTALYWYRQSLGQGPEFLIYFQGTGAADDSGLPNDRFFAVRPEGSVSTLKIQRTERGDSAVYLCASSLRTSKAYNEQFFGPGTRLTVL.

Points on this clone: Relative to the germline gene, one junction end is altered; a read error may explain this. The chain joins TRBV9 to TRBJ2-4, with D maybe TRBD2 (5 bases). The length of the CDR3 is 15 residues. Germline V gene data show CDR1 as SGDLS and CDR2 as YYNGEE. The CDR3 loop is CASSVRSGMENIQYF. The CDR3 region has the DNA TGTGCTAGCAGCGTAAGGTCCGGGATGGAAAACATTCAGTACTTC.

This clone was counted once. The rearrangement uses TRBV6-6 and TRBJ2-3; TRBD2 aligns across 8 bases. This CDR3 contains 15 residues. V was clipped by 7 bases and J by 2 bases; unmatched bases: 8. CDR1 and CDR2 from the germline V gene are MNHNY and SVGAGI (reference sequence). CDR3 DNA: TGTGCCAGCAAAATGACTAGCGCGAACACAGATACGCAGTATTTT. Translation: CASKMTSANTDTQYF.

The rearrangement links TRBV6-5 to TRBJ2-2; D ambiguous. The CDR3 extends over 10 amino acids. Trimming stripped 10 bases from V and 8 bases from J, with 8 bases between. From germline, CDR1 is MNHEY and CDR2 SVGAGI. CDR3 region: CATREGELFF. The DNA of the CDR3 is TGTGCCACACGTGAAGGGGAGCTGTTTTTT.

The V call is TRBV6-5, the J call TRBJ1-5, with D perhaps matching TRBD1 (5 bases). CDR1 is MNHEY, CDR2 SVGAGI, per germline. The CDR3 is 15 amino acids. The V end was cut by 6 bases, the J end by 4 bases, with 16 bases between. The CDR3 bases are TGTGCCAGCAGCCCATTCGGGACGCAGAATCAGCCCCAGCATTTT. Translating gives CASSPFGTQNQPQHF.

The chain uses TRBV4-3 and TRBJ2-5, with D unresolved. There are 13 residues in the CDR3. The germline gives CDR1 LGHNA, CDR2 YSLEER. V was clipped by 1 base and J by 1 base, with 4 bases between them. The CDR3 spells CASSQGLQETQYF. CDR3 bases: TGCGCCAGCAGCCAAGGCCTCCAAGAGACCCAGTACTTC.

V is TRBV10-3 and J is TRBJ2-7; the D call may be TRBD1 or TRBD2 (5 bases each). The CDR3 is made up of 15 amino acids. The V gene lost 3 bases and the J gene lost 0 bases, with 12 bases spanning the gap. Germline V lookup: CDR1 ENHRY, CDR2 SYGVKD. The CDR3 here is CAISEPGRTSYEQYF. The CDR3, as DNA: TGTGCCATCAGTGAACCGGGACGGACCTCCTACGAGCAGTACTTC.